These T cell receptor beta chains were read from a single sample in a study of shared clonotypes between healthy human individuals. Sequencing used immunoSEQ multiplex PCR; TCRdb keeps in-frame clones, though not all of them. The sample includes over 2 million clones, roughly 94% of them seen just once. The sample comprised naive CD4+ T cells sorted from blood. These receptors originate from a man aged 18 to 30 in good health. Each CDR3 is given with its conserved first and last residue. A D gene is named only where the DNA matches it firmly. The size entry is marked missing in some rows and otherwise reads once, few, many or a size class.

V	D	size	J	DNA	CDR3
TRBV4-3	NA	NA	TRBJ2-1	TGCGCCAGCAGCCAAGATCTTGGGGTATTGGCCGCCTACAATGAGCAGTTCTTC	CASSQDLGVLAAYNEQFF
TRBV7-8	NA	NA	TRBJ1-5	TGTGCCAGCAGCTTAGCGGGTGCCCCCAATCAGCCCCAGCATTTT	CASSLAGAPNQPQHF
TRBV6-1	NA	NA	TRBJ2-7	TGTGCCAGCAGTGCCTCAGGGGGGAGCTCCTACGAGCAGTACTTC	CASSASGGSSYEQYF
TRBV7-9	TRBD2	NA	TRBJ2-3	TGTGCCAGCAGCACTTCTAGCGGGAGGCCCACAGATACGCAGTATTTT	CASSTSSGRPTDTQYF
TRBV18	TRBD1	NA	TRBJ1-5	TGTGCCAGCTCCCCCGAGACAGGGGGCGCGTACCAGCCCCAGCATTTT	CASSPETGGAYQPQHF
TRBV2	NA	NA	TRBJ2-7	TGTGCCAGCAGTGGACGGCTCCCGTACGAGCAGTACTTC	CASSGRLPYEQYF
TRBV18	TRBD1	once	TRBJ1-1	TGTGCCAGCTCGGAGACAGGGTACGGCACTGAAGCTTTCTTT	CASSETGYGTEAFF
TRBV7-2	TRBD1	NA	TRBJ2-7	TGTGCCAGCAGCCGCACAGGGGTGGGGACCTACGAGCAGTACTTC	CASSRTGVGTYEQYF
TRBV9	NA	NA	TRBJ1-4	TGTGCCAGCAGCGTAGAGGAGAGGGGAAAACTGTTTTTT	CASSVEERGKLFF
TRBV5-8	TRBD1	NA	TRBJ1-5	TGTGCCAGCAGCTTAGGACAGGGGGCTTTTCCTGCCCAGCATTTT	CASSLGQGAFPAQHF
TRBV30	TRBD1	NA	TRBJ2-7	TGTGCCTGGAGTGCGACACGGACAGGGGCTCGCGGCGAGCAGTACTTC	CAWSATRTGARGEQYF
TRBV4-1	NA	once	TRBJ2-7	TGCGCCAGCAGCCACCCAGGACAGAAGACCTACGAGCAGTACTTC	CASSHPGQKTYEQYF
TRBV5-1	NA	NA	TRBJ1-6	TGCGCCAGCTTGGAGTCCTATGGGGCAGATTCACCCCTCCACTTT	CASLESYGADSPLHF
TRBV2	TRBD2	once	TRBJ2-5	TGTGCCAGCAGTGCAATAGCGGGGGCTACAGAGACCCAGTACTTC	CASSAIAGATETQYF
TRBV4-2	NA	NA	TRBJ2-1	TGTGCCAGCAGCCAAGAAAGTGGGGGGGCAAACAATGAGCAGTTCTTC	CASSQESGGANNEQFF
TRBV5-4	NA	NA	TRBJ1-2	TGTGCCAGCAGCTCGGGAGTTTATGGCTACACCTTC	CASSSGVYGYTF
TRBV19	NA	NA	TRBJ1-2	TGTGCCAGTAGTATTGCGGGCGCAGGGGCGGACTATGGCTACACCTTC	CASSIAGAGADYGYTF
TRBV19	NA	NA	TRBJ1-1	TGTGCCAGTAGTATAGATCATCTGGACCTGAACACTGAAGCTTTCTTT	CASSIDHLDLNTEAFF
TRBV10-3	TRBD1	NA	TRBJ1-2	TGTGCCATCAGGGACAGGGTTAACTATGGCTACACCTTC	CAIRDRVNYGYTF
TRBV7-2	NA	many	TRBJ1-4	TGTGCCAGCAGCTTTACAGGTCGGAATGAAAAACTGTTTTTT	CASSFTGRNEKLFF
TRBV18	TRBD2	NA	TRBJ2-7	TGTGCCAGCTCACCGGGACTATCAACCGAGCAGTACTTC	CASSPGLSTEQYF
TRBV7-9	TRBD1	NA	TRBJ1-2	TGTGCCAGCAGCTACTCCGGGACAGGGGGCCTTAGGAATGGCTACACCTTC	CASSYSGTGGLRNGYTF
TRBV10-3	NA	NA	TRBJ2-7	TGTGCCATCACTGCAGGCTCCTACGAGCAGTACTTC	CAITAGSYEQYF
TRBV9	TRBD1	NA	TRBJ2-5	TGTGCCAGCAGCGTAGTGGGGACAGGGGGACCTTTACAAGAGACCCAGTACTTC	CASSVVGTGGPLQETQYF
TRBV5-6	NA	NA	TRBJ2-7	TGTGCCAGCAGCTTGGGGGGATTTGTGAACGAGCAGTACTTC	CASSLGGFVNEQYF
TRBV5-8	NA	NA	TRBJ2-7	TGTGCCAGCAGCTTGGCGTCTAGCTCCTACGAGCAGTACTTC	CASSLASSSYEQYF
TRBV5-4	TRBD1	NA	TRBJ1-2	TGTGCCAGCAGCCCGGACAGGGAATCATATGGCTACACCTTC	CASSPDRESYGYTF
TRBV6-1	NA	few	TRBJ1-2	TGTGCCAGCAGCTCTGGGAGCAACTATGGCTACACCTTC	CASSSGSNYGYTF
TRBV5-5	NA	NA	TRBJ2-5	TGTGCCAGCAGCTTGTTAGGGGAGGAGACCCAGTACTTC	CASSLLGEETQYF
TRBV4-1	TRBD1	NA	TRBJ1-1	TGCGCCAGCAGCCGCCGCGGGACAGGGGACTCGAACACTGAAGCTTTCTTT	CASSRRGTGDSNTEAFF
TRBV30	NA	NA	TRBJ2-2	TGTGCCTGGAGGGGGACCCCCCACACCGGGGAGCTGTTTTTT	CAWRGTPHTGELFF
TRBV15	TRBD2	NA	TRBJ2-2	TGTGCCACCAGCAGGGAACTAGCGGGCCTGAACACCGGGGAGCTGTTTTTT	CATSRELAGLNTGELFF
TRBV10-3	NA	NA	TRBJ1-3	TGTGCCATCAGTGATTTACAGAGAAACACCATATATTTT	CAISDLQRNTIYF
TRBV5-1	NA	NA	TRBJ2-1	TGCGCCAGCAGCTTGGGGACATCGGGGAATGAGCAGTTCTTC	CASSLGTSGNEQFF
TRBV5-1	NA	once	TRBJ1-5	TGCGCCAGCAGCTTGGAAGGCCTCAATCAGCCCCAGCATTTT	CASSLEGLNQPQHF
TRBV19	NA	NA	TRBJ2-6	TGTGCCAGTAGTATACAGGGATCTGGGGCCAACGTCCTGACTTTC	CASSIQGSGANVLTF
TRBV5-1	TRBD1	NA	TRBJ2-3	TGCGCCAGCAGCTCCGGGACAGGGGGAGATACGCAGTATTTT	CASSSGTGGDTQYF
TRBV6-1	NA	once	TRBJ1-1	TGTGCCAGCAGTGAGATTCAGGGTACTGAAGCTTTCTTT	CASSEIQGTEAFF
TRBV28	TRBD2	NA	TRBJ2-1	TGTGCCAGCAGCACTAGCGGGGCCCACTCCTACAATGAGCAGTTCTTC	CASSTSGAHSYNEQFF